The next 25 T cell receptor beta chains were all read from a single sample in a study of T cell repertoires and leukemia-associated antigens. TCRdb passed the 5' RACE reads through MiXCR, listing each CDR3 protein once. Of about 9,800 distinct CDR3 sequences detected, about 43% appear once; the ten largest clones hold over 45%. What these receptors recognize is not known. The sequenced sample consisted of CD3+ T cells sorted from blood and cultured. Receptor source: a female donor in good health.

In this sample, this clonotype turned up a few times. V gene TRBV12-5 combines with J gene TRBJ1-2; D is unclear. The V and J ends lost 2 bases and 5 bases respectively, with 21 bases between them. Per germline, CDR1 LGHNT and CDR2 FRNRAP. The CDR3 runs to 17 residues. The CDR3 region is CASGLFHSTTYSYGYTF. For the CDR3, the DNA is TGTGCTAGTGGTTTGTTCCACAGCACCACCTACTCTTATGGCTACACCTTC.

This clonotype was seen more than once but under ten times. This rearrangement joins TRBV5-1 to TRBJ2-2, with D uncertain. This CDR3 region has 15 residues. Germline assignment: CDR1 SGHRS and CDR2 YFSETQ. V was shortened by 3 bases and J by 0 bases, with 9 bases between the two germline ends. CDR3 sequence: CASSSVATNTGELFF. Here the CDR3 DNA reads TGCGCCAGCAGCTCGGTTGCGACGAACACCGGGGAGCTGTTTTTT.

The J gene is TRBJ2-6, the V gene TRBV21-1; no DNA check was done on the table's D call, TRBD1. TRBV21-1 is assigned pseudogene status. This CDR3 has 18 amino acids. CDR3 sequence (DNA): TGTGCCAGCAGTAAAGACCGGGGATTGTTCTCTGGGGCCAACGTCCTGACTTTC. Translation: CASSKDRGLFSGANVLTF.

In this sample, this clonotype turned up a few times. The chain uses TRBV20-1 and TRBJ1-3; weak D call: TRBD1 (5 bases). Trimming removed 1 base from V and 1 base from J, with 5 bases in between. This CDR3 comprises 13 residues. The germline V gene has CDR1 DFQATT and CDR2 SNEGSKA (reference sequence). The CDR3: CSARGTSGNTIYF. CDR3 DNA sequence: TGCAGTGCTAGAGGGACATCTGGAAACACCATATATTTT.

J is TRBJ2-1 and V is TRBV20-1, with 9 bases fitting TRBD2. The J segment lost 10 bases and the V segment lost 0 bases, leaving 7 bases of the junction unmatched. The CDR3 loop spans 14 amino acids. In germline, CDR1 is DFQATT, CDR2 SNEGSKA (reference sequence). The CDR3 sequence is CSAREGLAGREQFF. In DNA, the CDR3 is TGCAGTGCTAGAGAGGGGCTAGCGGGAAGAGAGCAGTTCTTC.

The rearrangement uses TRBV12-3 or TRBV12-4 and TRBJ2-1; 7 positions match TRBD2. After removal of 3 bases from V and 1 base from J, the junction contained 3 bases not matched to a gene. This CDR3 region has 15 residues. CDR3 residues: CASSFGGSSYNEQFF. The CDR3 coding sequence is TGTGCCAGCAGTTTCGGCGGGAGTTCCTACAATGAGCAGTTCTTC.

By share of the sample, this clonotype is medium-sized. The genes are TRBV5-1 and TRBJ2-2, with 8 positions matching TRBD2. The CDR3 is 16 amino acids. Germline lookup yields CDR1 SGHRS and CDR2 YFSETQ. The ends lost 3 bases at V and 5 bases at J; junction bases unmatched: 9. For the CDR3, the DNA is TGCGCCAGCAGCTCTCGGACTAGCTCAGATACCGGGGAGCTGTTTTTT. Protein: CASSSRTSSDTGELFF.

The rearrangement links TRBV20-1 to TRBJ1-2; 10 nucleotides line up with TRBD1. The CDR3 runs to 14 residues. Germline V lookup: CDR1 DFQATT, CDR2 SNEGSKA (reference sequence). Germline trimming cut 0 bases from V and 6 bases from J; bases unmatched to any gene: 4. The CDR3 sequence: CSARDIDRGHGYTF. The DNA of the CDR3 is TGCAGTGCTAGAGACATCGACAGGGGGCATGGCTACACCTTC.

V and J are TRBV5-1 and TRBJ1-1, with a tentative D call TRBD1 (5 bases). The CDR3 loop spans 14 amino acids. Trimming stripped 5 bases from V and 0 bases from J, with 11 bases between. Germline V CDR1 and CDR2: SGHRS, YFSETQ. CDR3 DNA sequence: TGCGCCAGCAGTTTGACAGCTATGAACACTGAAGCTTTCTTT. Protein: CASSLTAMNTEAFF.

This clonotype appeared a few times. The V gene is TRBV9, the J gene TRBJ2-1, with 16 bases identical to TRBD2. CDR1 and CDR2 (germline): SGDLS, YYNGEE. The CDR3 has 15 amino acids. Trimming cost V 3 bases and J 11 bases; bases outside gene matches: 5. CDR3 bases: TGTGCCAGCAGCGCCGGGACTAGCGGGAGGGATCAGCAGTTCTTC. Translated, it gives CASSAGTSGRDQQFF. Together with reference TRBV9 and TRBJ2-1, the CDR3 gives the full variable domain: DSGVTQTPKHLITATGQRVTLRCSPRSGDLSVYWYQQSLDQGLQFLIQYYNGEERAKGNILERFSAQQFPDLHSELNLSSLELGDSALYFCASSAGTSGRDQQFFGPGTRLTVL.

The chain has TRBV5-1 and TRBJ1-5; D remains ambiguous. V gave up 4 bases and J gave up 3 bases, with 11 bases separating them. The germline V gene encodes CDR1 SGHRS and CDR2 YFSETQ. The CDR3 is 14 residues long. CDR3 DNA sequence: TGCGCCAGCAGCCCTGGTTCGGTCAATCAGCCCCAGCATTTT. Translated: CASSPGSVNQPQHF.

V usage is TRBV20-1 and J usage is TRBJ1-5; D is possibly TRBD1 (5 bases). CDR1 is DFQATT and CDR2 is SNEGSKA in the germline V gene (reference sequence). V lost 6 bases and J 0 bases, leaving 12 bases between the germline ends. There are 14 residues in the CDR3. The CDR3 DNA reads TGCAGTGCAAGGAGGGGCTATAGCAATCAGCCCCAGCATTTT. The encoded protein is CSARRGYSNQPQHF.

This clonotype was observed once. This chain joins TRBV7-9 and TRBJ2-1, with 7 bases matching TRBD2. Germline V gene lookup returns CDR1 SEHNR and CDR2 FQNEAQ (reference sequence). The CDR3 extends over 15 amino acids. Trimming removed 1 base from V and 5 bases from J; junction bases left unmatched: 5. CDR3 protein: CASSLEGGPDNEQFF. In nucleotides, the CDR3 is TGTGCCAGCAGCTTAGAGGGAGGGCCCGACAATGAGCAGTTCTTC.

V is TRBV20-1 and J is TRBJ2-5, with D unclear. This CDR3 has 12 amino acids. Trimming took off 6 bases at V and 9 bases at J, with 17 bases between the two ends. Germline CDR1 and CDR2: DFQATT and SNEGSKA (reference sequence). The CDR3 is CSAVGQKESQYF. The CDR3 DNA reads TGCAGTGCAGTCGGGCAGAAAGAATCCCAGTACTTC.

Sample share makes this clonotype medium-sized (0.01 to 0.1%). V is TRBV7-8 and J is TRBJ2-1; 8 positions match TRBD1. V shed 1 base and J 5 bases; nucleotides not matched to a gene: 7. Looked up from germline, CDR1 is SGHVS and CDR2 is FQNEAQ. This CDR3 spans 16 amino acids. The CDR3 spells CASSLGTGWGNNEQFF. Written as DNA, the CDR3 is TGTGCCAGCAGCTTAGGGACAGGGTGGGGTAACAATGAGCAGTTCTTC. Complete variable domain (other parts from reference TRBV7-8 and TRBJ2-1): GAGVSQSPRYKVAKRGQDVALRCDPISGHVSLFWYQQALGQGPEFLTYFQNEAQLDKSGLPSDRFFAERPEGSVSTLKIQRTQQEDSAVYLCASSLGTGWGNNEQFFGPGTRLTVL.

The chain combines TRBV4-1 with TRBJ2-1; tentatively, D is TRBD2 (6 bases). The CDR3 has 15 residues. Per the germline V gene, CDR1 is MGHRA and CDR2 is YSYEKL. Trimming shortened V by 2 bases and J by 9 bases, and 17 bases separated the two germline ends. The CDR3 here is CASSQPTRTKGEQFF. CDR3 sequence (DNA): TGCGCCAGCAGCCAACCCACTCGGACTAAGGGTGAGCAGTTCTTC.

A word on this clonotype: A read error may account for a junction end that differs from germline. As DNA, the CDR3 is TGCAGTGCTAGAGATACAGGGCACCATGGCTACACTGAGCAGTTCTTC. It specifies CSARDTGHHGYTEQFF. The chain carries TRBV20-1 and TRBJ2-1; tentative D call: TRBD1 (6 bases). The CDR3 loop spans 16 amino acids. Looked up from germline, CDR1 is DFQATT and CDR2 is SNEGSKA (reference sequence).

The genes are TRBV3-1 and TRBJ2-1; TRBD2 matches 8 bases. Unmatched junction bases numbered 9, after V lost 4 bases and J lost 10 bases. Germline V gene lookup returns CDR1 LGHDT and CDR2 YNNKEL (reference sequence). The CDR3 extends over 14 amino acids. For the CDR3, the DNA is TGTGCCAGCAGCCCAGCGGGAGATGTTCGGGAGCAGTTCTTC. Translated, it gives CASSPAGDVREQFF.

This sequence joins TRBV25-1 and TRBJ2-7, with TRBD1 matching 9 bases. CDR3 length: 16 amino acids. In germline, CDR1 is MGHDK, CDR2 SYGVNS. V shed 3 bases, J shed 6 bases, and the junction held 12 bases outside the gene matches. CDR3 DNA: TGTGCCAGCAGTGAGGGCGTGGGACAGGGTAGGCCCGAGCAGTACTTC. Amino acids: CASSEGVGQGRPEQYF.

This rearrangement joins TRBV29-1 to TRBJ2-3; D possibly corresponds to TRBD2 (5 bases). The V gene's germline CDR1 is SQVTM and CDR2 ANQGSEA. Trimming shortened V by 1 base and J by 1 base, and 9 bases separated the two germline ends. The CDR3 extends over 14 amino acids. CDR3 sequence: CSVEGGEGTDTQYF. Here the CDR3 DNA reads TGCAGCGTTGAAGGGGGAGAAGGCACAGATACGCAGTATTTT.

Within the sample, this clonotype is medium-sized. The rearrangement joins TRBV12-3 or TRBV12-4 to TRBJ1-5; D might be TRBD1 (6 bases). Between the trimmed V and J ends, which lost 2 bases and 2 bases, there was a span of 10 bases. The CDR3 is 15 residues long. CDR3 sequence (DNA): TGTGCCAGCAGTTTAAACAGGGATGGCAATCAGCCCCAGCATTTT. Its translation is CASSLNRDGNQPQHF.

This clonotype was observed many times. One end of the junction is discordant with germline, which a read error may explain. The V call is TRBV2, the J call TRBJ2-7; D may be TRBD1 (5 bases). The germline gives CDR1 SNHLY, CDR2 FYNNEI. This CDR3 is 14 amino acids long. The CDR3 reads CASQGATTVTRLDF. The CDR3 DNA reads as TGTGCCAGCCAAGGGGCGACGACAGTGACCAGACTGGACTTC.

This clonotype was picked up many times. The chain combines TRBV12-3 or TRBV12-4 with TRBJ2-5; maybe TRBD1 (6 bases). The CDR3 covers 16 residues. V was trimmed by 2 bases and J by 1 base, leaving 14 bases between them. CDR3: CASSLNGQQPQETQYF. The CDR3 DNA is TGTGCCAGCAGTTTAAACGGACAGCAACCCCAAGAGACCCAGTACTTC.

This clonotype was counted between two and nine times. The CDR3 loop reads CSASPPDSPSYGYTF. The CDR3 nucleotides are TGCAGTGCTAGTCCTCCGGACAGTCCTTCCTATGGCTACACCTTC. The chain carries TRBV20-1 and TRBJ1-2; tentatively, D is TRBD1 (6 bases). The CDR3 loop spans 15 amino acids. The V and J ends lost 3 bases and 4 bases respectively, with 18 bases between them. Germline CDR1 is DFQATT and CDR2 is SNEGSKA (reference sequence).

The genes are TRBV5-4 and TRBJ2-5; the match to TRBD1 covers 8 bases. This CDR3 contains 15 residues. Per germline, CDR1 SGHNT and CDR2 YYREEE (reference sequence). After removal of 2 bases from V and 3 bases from J, the junction contained 6 bases not matched to a gene. The CDR3 bases are TGTGCCAGCAGCTTAAGAAACAGGGGGAAAGAGACCCAGTACTTC. It translates to CASSLRNRGKETQYF.